The entry that follows covers one T cell receptor beta chain sequence. Its cognate antigen is unknown. Data came from immunoSEQ multiplex PCR; TCRdb stores just in-frame clones and leaves some out. The sample has approximately 100,000 clones, roughly 84% seen once. The data belong to a study of T cell responses to AZD1222 COVID-19 vaccine. Findings and caveats of the study: At study baseline, merely five or six AZD1222 recipients were seropositive. As reported, nearly half of all spike-specific TCRs target variant regions that are unmutated. Clonal diversity was possibly underestimated, and the donors were mostly white British, with more females.

Trimming left V 0 bases short and J 6 bases short, with 10 bases between. The CDR3 contains 13 residues. Germline V gives CDR1 SGHDT, CDR2 YYEEEE. The clonotype was recovered from an adult in good health. This chain uses TRBV5-6 with TRBJ2-7, with no clear D. The source material was peripheral blood, sampled on day 0 of AZD1222 vaccination. The chain's CDR3 is CASSLAGYGEQYF. CDR3 nucleotides: TGTGCCAGCAGCTTGGCCGGGTACGGCGAGCAGTACTTC.